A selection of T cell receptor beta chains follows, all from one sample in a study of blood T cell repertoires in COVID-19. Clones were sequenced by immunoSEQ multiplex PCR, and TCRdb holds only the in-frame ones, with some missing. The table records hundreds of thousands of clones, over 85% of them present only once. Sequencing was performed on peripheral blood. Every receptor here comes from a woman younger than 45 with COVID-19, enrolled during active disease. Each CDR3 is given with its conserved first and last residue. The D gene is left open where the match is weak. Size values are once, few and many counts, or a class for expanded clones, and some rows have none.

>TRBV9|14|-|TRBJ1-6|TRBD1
CASSVGTGGSPLHF
TGTGCCAGCAGCGTGGGGACAGGGGGTTCACCCCTCCACTTT
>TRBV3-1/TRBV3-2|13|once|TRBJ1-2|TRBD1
CASSQHDRGHINF
TGTGCCAGCAGCCAACATGACAGGGGGCACATCAACTTC
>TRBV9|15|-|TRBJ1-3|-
CASSVRDLPGNTIYF
TGTGCCAGCAGCGTGAGGGATCTCCCGGGGAACACCATATATTTT
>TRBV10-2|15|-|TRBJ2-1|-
CASSEWGGGGNEQFF
TGCGCCAGCAGTGAATGGGGGGGAGGGGGGAATGAGCAGTTCTTC
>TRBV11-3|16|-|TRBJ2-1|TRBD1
CASSPRQGDSYNEQFF
TGTGCCAGCAGCCCCAGACAGGGGGACTCCTACAATGAGCAGTTCTTC
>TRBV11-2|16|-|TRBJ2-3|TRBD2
CASSPTAGPSTDTQYF
TGTGCCAGCAGCCCTACAGCGGGACCTAGCACAGATACGCAGTATTTT
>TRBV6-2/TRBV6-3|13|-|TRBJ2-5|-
CASSYAGRKTQYF
TGTGCCAGCAGTTATGCGGGACGGAAGACCCAGTACTTC
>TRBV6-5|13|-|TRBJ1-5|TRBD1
CASGRTGNQPQHF
TGTGCCAGCGGCAGGACAGGGAATCAGCCCCAGCATTTT
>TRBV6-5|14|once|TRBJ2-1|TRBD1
CASRDRDFGNEQFF
TGTGCCAGCAGAGACAGGGATTTTGGAAATGAGCAGTTCTTC
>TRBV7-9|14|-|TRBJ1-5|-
CASSLRGSNQPQHF
TGTGCCAGCAGCTTACGGGGGAGCAATCAGCCCCAGCATTTT
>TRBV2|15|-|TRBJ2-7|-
CASRFVRGTNYEQYF
TGTGCCAGCAGGTTTGTGAGGGGGACCAACTACGAGCAGTACTTC
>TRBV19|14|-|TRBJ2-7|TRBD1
CASSIVDRAYEQYF
TGTGCCAGTAGTATAGTTGACAGGGCCTACGAGCAGTACTTC
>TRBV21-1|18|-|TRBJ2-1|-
CASSKNFWTSDTYNEQFF
TGTGCCAGCAGCAAAAACTTCTGGACTAGCGACACCTACAATGAGCAGTTCTTC
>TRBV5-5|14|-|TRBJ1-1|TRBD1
CASTLTGMNTEAFF
TGTGCCAGTACCCTGACAGGGATGAACACTGAAGCTTTCTTT
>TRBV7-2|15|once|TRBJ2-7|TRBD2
CASSPRARWGGEQYF
TGTGCCAGCAGCCCCCGGGCCCGGTGGGGAGGGGAGCAGTACTTC
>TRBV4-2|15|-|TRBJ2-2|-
CASSNRGGSTGELFF
TGTGCCAGCAGCAACAGGGGGGGTAGCACCGGGGAGCTGTTTTTT
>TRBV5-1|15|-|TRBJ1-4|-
CASSLGTASNEKLFF
TGCGCCAGCAGCTTGGGGACAGCGTCTAATGAAAAACTGTTTTTT
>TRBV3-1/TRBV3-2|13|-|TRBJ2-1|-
CASSHRGSNEQFF
TGTGCCAGCAGCCATAGGGGGTCCAATGAGCAGTTCTTC
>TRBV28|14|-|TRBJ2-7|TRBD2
CASSFSGESYEQYF
TGTGCCAGCAGTTTCAGCGGGGAAAGCTACGAGCAGTACTTC
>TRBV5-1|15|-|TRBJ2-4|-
CASSSTGRTSDIQYF
TGCGCCAGCAGTTCTACAGGGAGAACATCGGACATTCAGTACTTC
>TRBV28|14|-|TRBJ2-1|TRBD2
CASSWVAGGLKLFF
TGTGCCAGCAGTTGGGTAGCGGGGGGTCTCAAGCTGTTCTTC
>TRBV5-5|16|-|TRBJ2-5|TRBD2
CASSLGLAGGQETQYF
TGTGCCAGCAGCTTGGGACTAGCGGGGGGCCAAGAGACCCAGTACTTC
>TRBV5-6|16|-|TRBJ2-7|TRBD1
CASSHAAGTVDYEQYF
TGTGCCAGCAGCCATGCAGCCGGGACAGTAGACTACGAGCAGTACTTC
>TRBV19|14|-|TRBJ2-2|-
CASMWPGSTGELFF
TGTGCCAGTATGTGGCCGGGGAGCACCGGGGAGCTGTTTTTT
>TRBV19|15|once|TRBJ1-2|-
CASSSTPGVGYGYTF
TGTGCCAGTAGTTCCACCCCGGGGGTGGGCTATGGCTACACCTTC
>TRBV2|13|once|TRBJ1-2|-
CASSESQRGGYTF
TGTGCCAGCAGTGAGTCGCAAAGAGGTGGCTACACCTTC
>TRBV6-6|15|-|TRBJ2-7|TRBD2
CASSYGRGFTYEQYF
TGTGCCAGCAGTTACGGGCGGGGGTTCACTTACGAGCAGTACTTC
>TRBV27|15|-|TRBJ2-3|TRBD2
CASSLATSGGNTQYF
TGTGCCAGCAGTTTAGCGACTAGCGGGGGAAATACGCAGTATTTT
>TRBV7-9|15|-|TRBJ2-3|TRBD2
CASSLVQGGTDTQYF
TGTGCCAGCAGCTTAGTTCAGGGAGGGACAGATACGCAGTATTTT
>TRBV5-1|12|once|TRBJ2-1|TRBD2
CASSWTSEEQFF
TGCGCCAGCAGCTGGACTAGCGAAGAGCAGTTCTTC
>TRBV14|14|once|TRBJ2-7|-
CASSQDLRGWEQYF
TGTGCCAGCAGCCAAGATCTTCGAGGATGGGAGCAGTACTTC
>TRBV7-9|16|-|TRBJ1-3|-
CASTPREGKSGNTIYF
TGTGCCAGCACCCCTCGAGAGGGTAAATCTGGAAACACCATATATTTT
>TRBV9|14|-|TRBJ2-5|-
CASSVGFRGETQYF
TGTGCCAGCAGCGTTGGCTTCCGAGGGGAGACCCAGTACTTC
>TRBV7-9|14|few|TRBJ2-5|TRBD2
CASSLERGGETQYF
TGTGCCAGCAGCTTAGAGCGGGGGGGAGAGACCCAGTACTTC
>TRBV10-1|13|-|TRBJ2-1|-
CASSESVGNEQFF
TGCGCCAGCAGTGAGTCGGTCGGGAATGAGCAGTTCTTC
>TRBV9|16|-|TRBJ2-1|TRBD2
CASSIQTSGARNEQFF
TGTGCCAGCAGCATCCAGACTAGCGGGGCTCGTAATGAGCAGTTCTTC
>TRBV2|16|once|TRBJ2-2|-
CASSVVTGPNTGELFF
TGTGCCAGCAGTGTTGTTACAGGACCGAACACCGGGGAGCTGTTTTTT
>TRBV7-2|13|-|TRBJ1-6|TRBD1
CASSLQGWSPLHF
TGTGCCAGCAGCCTACAGGGGTGGTCACCCCTCCACTTT
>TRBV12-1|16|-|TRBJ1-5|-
CASSLATATLNQPQHF
TGTGCCAGCAGCTTGGCGACAGCTACTTTGAATCAGCCCCAGCATTTT
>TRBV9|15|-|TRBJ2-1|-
CASSVAGQTYNEQFF
TGTGCCAGCAGCGTAGCTGGACAGACCTACAATGAGCAGTTCTTC
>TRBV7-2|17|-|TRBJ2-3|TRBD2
CASSLALGTTGQDTQYF
TGTGCCAGCAGCTTAGCCCTCGGGACTACCGGCCAAGATACGCAGTATTTT
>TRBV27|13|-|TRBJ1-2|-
CASSWTVHGGYTF
TGTGCCAGTTCATGGACAGTTCACGGTGGCTACACCTTC
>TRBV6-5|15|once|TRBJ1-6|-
CASSYFLRGDSPLHF
TGTGCCAGCAGTTACTTCCTCAGGGGAGATTCACCCCTCCACTTT
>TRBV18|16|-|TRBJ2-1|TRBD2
CASSPVAGGSYNEQFF
TGTGCCAGCTCACCGGTAGCGGGGGGCTCCTACAATGAGCAGTTCTTC
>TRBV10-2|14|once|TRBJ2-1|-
CASSDVSSYNEQFF
TGCGCCAGCAGTGACGTGAGCTCCTACAATGAGCAGTTCTTC
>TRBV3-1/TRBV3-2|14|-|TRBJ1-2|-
CASSQVAGRYGYTF
TGTGCCAGCAGCCAAGTTGCAGGGCGGTATGGCTACACCTTC
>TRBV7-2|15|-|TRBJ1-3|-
CASSFEGSSGNTIYF
TGTGCCAGCAGTTTCGAGGGTTCCTCTGGAAACACCATATATTTT
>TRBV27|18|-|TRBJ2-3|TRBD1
CASSSAGIRDRRSDTQYF
TGTGCCAGCAGTTCGGCCGGCATCCGGGACAGGCGCTCAGATACGCAGTATTTT
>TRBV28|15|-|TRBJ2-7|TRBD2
CASTPPGGVYYEQYF
TGTGCCAGCACCCCTCCGGGGGGGGTTTACTACGAGCAGTACTTC
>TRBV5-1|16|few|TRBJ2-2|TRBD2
CASSLVAGVNTGELFF
TGCGCCAGCAGCTTGGTAGCGGGGGTTAACACCGGGGAGCTGTTTTTT
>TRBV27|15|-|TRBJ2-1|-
CASSLVGGGHNEQFF
TGTGCCAGCAGTTTAGTGGGGGGAGGCCACAATGAGCAGTTCTTC
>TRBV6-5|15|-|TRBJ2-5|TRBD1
CASSYRRQGQETQYF
TGTGCCAGCAGTTACAGGAGACAGGGCCAAGAGACCCAGTACTTC
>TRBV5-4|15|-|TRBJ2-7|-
CASSISIDSSYEQYF
TGTGCCAGCAGCATCTCGATCGACAGCTCCTACGAGCAGTACTTC
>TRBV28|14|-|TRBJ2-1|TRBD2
CASSLWTSGNEQFF
TGTGCCAGCAGTCTCTGGACTAGCGGCAATGAGCAGTTCTTC
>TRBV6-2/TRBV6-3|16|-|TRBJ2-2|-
CASSSNSRLNTGELFF
TGTGCCAGCAGTTCCAACAGCAGATTGAACACCGGGGAGCTGTTTTTT
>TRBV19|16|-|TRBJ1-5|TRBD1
CASSQTGTGSHQPQHF
TGTGCCAGTAGTCAGACCGGGACAGGGTCTCATCAGCCCCAGCATTTT